This TCR beta chain was documented in a study of PD-1 blockade in mismatch repair-deficient tumors. This clone was counted once. This CDR3 spans 15 amino acids. The ends were cut back, 6 bases at V and 1 base at J, with 17 bases in the middle. Germline lookup yields CDR1 SQVTM and CDR2 ANQGSEA. Three pembrolizumab responders had their TCRs sequenced. Repertoires were generated with immunoSEQ multiplex PCR, while TCRdb's copy carries only in-frame clones and drops some. The data contain some 120,000 clones, 85% to 90% of them singletons. The specimen was peripheral blood, collected approximately 70 weeks after starting pembrolizumab. The clonotype comes from an adult with mismatch repair-deficient cancer. This chain links TRBV29-1 with TRBJ2-3, with a tentative D call TRBD2 (6 bases). DNA for the CDR3: TGCAGCGTCAATGGCGGGGACCTTCGCACAGATACGCAGTATTTT. Protein: CSVNGGDLRTDTQYF.